Below, one T cell receptor beta chain is given with its context. Its specificity is not known. This sample was taken from a study of cytomegalovirus exposure and HLA in healthy donors. Primers included in the PCR were 60 Vbeta and 13 Jbeta primers. Here immunoSEQ multiplex PCR was the method, and the copy in TCRdb shows in-frame clones only, minus some. The data contain some 140,000 clones, 80% of them singletons. Study outcomes and limitations: Upon later analysis, HLA-associated TCR beta chains proved more clonally expanded than other, equally common chains. DRB1 had the most TCR associations and HLA-C the fewest, a later analysis found, with rates varying by HLA locus.

V was pared by 1 base and J by 10 bases, with 11 bases of the junction left unmatched. This CDR3 contains 15 residues. In germline, CDR1 is GTSNPN, CDR2 SVGIG (reference sequence). This chain joins TRBV30 and TRBJ2-1, with 9 nucleotides matching TRBD2. The sequence derives from a man aged 30 to 39 in good health and CMV-seronegative. Sequencing was done on a sample of PBMCs. The CDR3 reads CAWSGGSGRYREQFF. The DNA for the CDR3 is TGTGCCTGGAGTGGGGGTAGCGGGAGATATCGGGAGCAGTTCTTC.